The 11 T cell receptor beta chains in this list originate from one sample, sequenced in a study of blood T cell repertoires in COVID-19. This table comes from immunoSEQ multiplex PCR, and its TCRdb copy is limited to in-frame clones, with some not included. Altogether roughly 180,000 clones are present, around 85% being singletons, with the ten largest covering approximately 8%. Material for sequencing was peripheral blood. These receptors came from a man in his sixties with acute or convalescent COVID-19.

The chain carries TRBV19 and TRBJ1-1; 8 positions match TRBD1. Losses at the gene ends were 7 bases for V and 8 bases for J; bases not matched to a gene: 15. CDR1 LNHDA and CDR2 SQIVND come from the germline V gene (reference sequence). The CDR3 is made up of 15 amino acids. The CDR3 coding sequence is TGTGCCAGTACCCCCGGGACAGGCATCTTCAAGGAAGCTTTCTTT. Amino acid sequence: CASTPGTGIFKEAFF. Complete variable domain (other parts from reference TRBV19 and TRBJ1-1): DGGITQSPKYLFRKEGQNVTLSCEQNLNHDAMYWYRQDPGQGLRLIYYSQIVNDFQKGDIAEGYSVSREKKESFPLTVTSAQKNPTAFYLCASTPGTGIFKEAFFGQGTRLTVV.

The V call is TRBV13, the J call TRBJ2-1, with D perhaps matching TRBD2 (6 bases). The CDR3 extends over 18 amino acids. Germline V gives CDR1 PRHDT, CDR2 FYEKMQ (reference sequence). Between the trimmed V and J ends, which lost 2 bases and 5 bases, there was a span of 22 bases. The DNA for the CDR3 is TGTGCCAGCAGCTTAATTACCACGGCGACTAGGAGACACAATGAGCAGTTCTTC. It yields the protein CASSLITTATRRHNEQFF.

The chain is built from TRBV14 and TRBJ1-2, with TRBD1 as a possible D gene (6 bases). Germline V gives CDR1 SGHDN, CDR2 FVKESK. The CDR3 sequence is 14 residues long. V was pared by 4 bases and J by 4 bases, with 13 bases between. The CDR3 protein is CASSPQTGIYGYTF. The CDR3 DNA reads TGTGCCAGCAGCCCCCAAACAGGGATCTATGGCTACACCTTC.

V usage is TRBV11-2 and J usage is TRBJ2-1; 10 bases agree with TRBD2. The CDR3 loop spans 18 amino acids. V dropped 3 bases and J dropped 2; count of bases not matched to a gene: 10. The germline V gene encodes CDR1 SGHAT and CDR2 FQNNGV. CDR3 coding DNA: TGTGCCAGCAGCTTCCCGTTGAGCGGGAGGGGGACCTACAATGAGCAGTTCTTC. It encodes CASSFPLSGRGTYNEQFF.

This clone was seen only a few times. The V and J genes are TRBV2 and TRBJ1-1; TRBD1 matches 9 bases. Trimming cost V 11 bases and J 4 bases; bases outside gene matches: 5. The CDR3 runs to 12 residues. The germline CDR1 and CDR2 sequences are SNHLY and FYNNEI. CDR3 in amino acids: CALGDRATEAFF. The CDR3 DNA reads as TGTGCCCTCGGGGACAGGGCCACTGAAGCTTTCTTT. The full variable domain, with the rest looked up from reference TRBV2 and TRBJ1-1, is EPEVTQTPSHQVTQMGQEVILRCVPISNHLYFYWYRQILGQKVEFLVSFYNNEISEKSEIFDDQFSVERPDGSNFTLKIRSTKLEDSAMYFCALGDRATEAFFGQGTRLTVV.

This chain links TRBV27 with TRBJ1-6; no reliable D call. Germline-derived CDR1 and CDR2 are MNHEY and SMNVEV (reference sequence). With 2 bases removed from V and 9 bases from J, the gap between germline ends came to 17 bases. This CDR3 contains 16 residues. The CDR3 coding sequence is TGTGCCAGCAGTTTAACGGCTGCTGCGGGATTTTCACCCCTCCACTTT. Translating gives CASSLTAAAGFSPLHF.

This chain links TRBV5-1 with TRBJ2-5, with TRBD2 matching over 7 bases. The germline V gene encodes CDR1 SGHRS and CDR2 YFSETQ. This CDR3 contains 15 residues. With 3 bases clipped from V and 4 bases from J, the junction kept 9 bases outside the gene matches. The CDR3 DNA sequence: TGCGCCAGCAGCTCCTCTGGCACTAGCGCAGAGACCCAGTACTTC. It yields the protein CASSSSGTSAETQYF.

The chain recombines TRBV10-3 with TRBJ1-1; D is uncertain. This CDR3 comprises 16 residues. Germline V gene data show CDR1 as ENHRY and CDR2 as SYGVKD. The ends were cut back, 6 bases at V and 0 bases at J, with 17 bases in the middle. The DNA for the CDR3 is TGTGCCATCAGAGAACAGCACACGGGATTGAACACTGAAGCTTTCTTT. Amino acid sequence: CAIREQHTGLNTEAFF.

The chain combines TRBV15 with TRBJ2-5, with D tentatively TRBD2 (5 bases). The CDR3 extends over 14 amino acids. From germline, CDR1 is LNHNV and CDR2 YYDKDF (reference sequence). Trimming left V 6 bases short and J 6 bases short, with 17 bases between. The CDR3 DNA sequence: TGTGCCACCAGGACTACTAGGAACTTGAAGACCCAGTACTTC. Residues: CATRTTRNLKTQYF. Full variable domain (missing parts from reference TRBV15 and TRBJ2-5): DAMVIQNPRYQVTQFGKPVTLSCSQTLNHNVMYWYQQKSSQAPKLLFHYYDKDFNNEADTPDNFQSRRPNTSFCFLDIRSPGLGDTAMYLCATRTTRNLKTQYFGPGTRLLVL.

Points on this clone: It is unclear where the CDR3 begins or ends on the DNA, so no DNA is shown, and the CDR3 is as TCRdb lists it. This chain links TRBV11-3 with TRBJ2-2; TRBD2 was called by the table and not checked on the DNA. The CDR3 has 20 residues if both end residues are counted. Germline V gene sequence: CDR1 SGHNT, CDR2 YENEEA. The CDR3: CASSFALKKPGTRTPGSCFF.

The chain carries TRBV28 and TRBJ1-6, with D maybe TRBD1 (6 bases). CDR3 length: 15 amino acids. Germline values: CDR1 MDHEN, CDR2 SYDVKM. V shed 6 bases and J shed 6 bases, with 15 bases lying between them. CDR3 in amino acids: CASRGGLRGNSPLHF. CDR3 in DNA: TGTGCCAGCAGGGGGGGGCTTCGGGGTAATTCACCCCTCCACTTT.